This is a list of T cell receptor beta chains from one sample in a study of T cells in Graves' hyperthyroidism and ophthalmopathy. TCRdb fed the multiplex PCR reads into MiXCR, producing one record per CDR3 protein. This repertoire shows approximately 370,000 distinct CDR3 sequences, under 15% found once; its top ten account for approximately 29%. The sample comprised blood. These TCRs come from a woman under 40 with Graves' hyperthyroidism. Both conserved end residues are part of each CDR3. Fields, in order: D gene, clone size, J gene, V gene, CDR3 DNA, CDR3 protein. A D gene is named only where the DNA matches it firmly. A clone size is listed for some rows: how often the clone was seen (once, few, many), or a class if it is expanded.

TRBD1 | - | TRBJ2-3 | TRBV4-1 | TGCGCCAGCAGACCCGGGACAGGGGGTATTACAGATACGCAGTATTTT | CASRPGTGGITDTQYF
TRBD2 | many | TRBJ2-1 | TRBV12-3/TRBV12-4 | TGTGCCAGCAGCCGATCTAGCGGAGAGGTGTATGAGCAGTTCTTC | CASSRSSGEVYEQFF
TRBD1 | many | TRBJ1-1 | TRBV2 | TGTGCCAGCAGGGGCACAGGGGGGTATGGTACTGAAGCTTTCTTT | CASRGTGGYGTEAFF
- | few | TRBJ2-7 | TRBV10-3 | TGTGCCATCAGTGAGTCGCCAAGTTACTACGAGCAGTACTTC | CAISESPSYYEQYF
- | many | TRBJ1-5 | TRBV27 | TGTGCCAGCAGCCTGCGGGGGGCCAATCAGCCCCAGCATTTT | CASSLRGANQPQHF
- | many | TRBJ2-1 | TRBV19 | TGTGCCAGTAGTTCCCGACTAGGATCCTACAATGAGCAGTTCTTC | CASSSRLGSYNEQFF
TRBD1 | few | TRBJ2-5 | TRBV11-2 | TGTGCCAGCAGCCCTAGGACAGGGGGTTGGGAGACCCAGTACTTC | CASSPRTGGWETQYF
- | few | TRBJ1-1 | TRBV7-2 | TGTGCCAGCAGCGCGTGGACAGACATGAACACTGAAGCTTTCTTT | CASSAWTDMNTEAFF
TRBD1 | - | TRBJ2-7 | TRBV7-9 | TGTGCCAGCACTAAGGGTCCAGGGACAGGGGACGAGCAGTACTTC | CASTKGPGTGDEQYF
TRBD1 | many | TRBJ2-1 | TRBV18 | TGTGCCAGCTCACCACCGACAGGGGCAAATGAGCAGTTCTTC | CASSPPTGANEQFF
- | many | TRBJ2-7 | TRBV24-1 | TGTGCCACCAGTCCCCGGGACGGCTCCTACGAGCAGTACTTC | CATSPRDGSYEQYF
- | - | TRBJ2-1 | TRBV19 | TGTGCCAGTAGTATAGCTGGAAATGAGCAGTTCTTC | CASSIAGNEQFF
- | many | TRBJ2-1 | TRBV18 | TGTGCCAGCTCACCGGATCTGCCGGGCCTGTTCTTC | CASSPDLPGLFF
- | many | TRBJ2-1 | TRBV20-1 | TGCAGTGCTCGTGCTGGACTTAGCTACAATGAGCAGTTCTTC | CSARAGLSYNEQFF
TRBD2 | - | TRBJ2-1 | TRBV10-3 | TGTGCCATCAGTGAACTAGCGGGAGGCTACAATGAGCAGTTCTTC | CAISELAGGYNEQFF
- | many | TRBJ2-1 | TRBV30 | TGTGCCTGGAGTGTAAGCGACTCCGGAGAGCAGTTCTTC | CAWSVSDSGEQFF
- | once | TRBJ1-4 | TRBV15 | TGTGCCACCAGCAGAGAGCCCGGGCTAAGTGAAAAACTGTTTTTT | CATSREPGLSEKLFF
- | - | TRBJ2-5 | TRBV2 | TGTGCCAGCAAGACCTTACGTCAAGAGACCCAGTACTTC | CASKTLRQETQYF
- | - | TRBJ2-7 | TRBV7-9 | TGTGCCAGCTCGGGGGCCCGGCTCGAGCAGTACTTC | CASSGARLEQYF
- | few | TRBJ1-1 | TRBV20-1 | TGCAGTGCTAGAGATCGGCGGATGAACACTGAAGCTTTCTTT | CSARDRRMNTEAFF
- | - | TRBJ1-5 | TRBV3-1 | TGTGCCAGCAGCCAAGAATATGGCGTTGGGGATCAGCCCCAGCATTTT | CASSQEYGVGDQPQHF
- | few | TRBJ1-5 | TRBV20-1 | TGCAGTGCTAGGGGGCTTTTTAGCAATCAGCCCCAGCATTTT | CSARGLFSNQPQHF
- | many | TRBJ2-7 | TRBV11-2 | TGTGCCAGCAGCTTCGTATCCGGGAGAGGCTACGAGCAGTACTTC | CASSFVSGRGYEQYF
- | few | TRBJ2-5 | TRBV5-1 | TGCGCCAGCAGCCAAAATACAGGGAGCCAAGAGACCCAGTACTTC | CASSQNTGSQETQYF
TRBD2 | - | TRBJ2-1 | TRBV27 | TGTGCCAGCAATCTTCTGCGAATTAGCGGGAGTCCTGAGCAGTTCTTC | CASNLLRISGSPEQFF
- | - | TRBJ2-1 | TRBV10-3 | TGTGCCATCAGTGACCCCTACAATGAGCAGTTCTTC | CAISDPYNEQFF
TRBD1 | - | TRBJ2-7 | TRBV28 | TGTGCCAGCAGTCTCTTATGGGGGACAGGGGGTGCGGCGTACGAGCAGTACTTC | CASSLLWGTGGAAYEQYF
- | - | TRBJ2-7 | TRBV6-2/TRBV6-3 | TGTGCCAGCAGAAATGCGGCCAGAGACAATGAGCAGTACTTC | CASRNAARDNEQYF
- | many | TRBJ2-7 | TRBV29-1 | TGCAGCGTCAGAACTGGGCGCAGCGAGCAGTACTTC | CSVRTGRSEQYF
- | few | TRBJ2-3 | TRBV7-2 | TGTGCCAGCAGCTTGGGACAAGGGGAGTATTTT | CASSLGQGEYF
- | once | TRBJ2-7 | TRBV5-6 | TGTGCCAGCAGCTTGATGACAGATGAGCAGTACTTC | CASSLMTDEQYF
TRBD1 | - | TRBJ2-5 | TRBV24-1 | TGTGCCACCAGTGATCCACAACAGGGGAAAGAGACCCAGTACTTC | CATSDPQQGKETQYF
TRBD1 | - | TRBJ2-7 | TRBV4-1 | TGCGCCAGCAGCCAATGGACAGGGTCCTACTACGAGCAGTACTTC | CASSQWTGSYYEQYF
TRBD1 | few | TRBJ2-5 | TRBV24-1 | TGTGCCACCAGTGGTTCCGGGACAGAAGAAAAAGAGACCCAGTACTTC | CATSGSGTEEKETQYF
TRBD1 | - | TRBJ2-7 | TRBV2 | TGTGCCAGCACGGGGACAGGGTGGGAGCAGTACTTC | CASTGTGWEQYF
TRBD1 | - | TRBJ1-6 | TRBV4-1 | TGCGCCAGCAGCCAAGATCCCCCGGAGACAGGGGTATATTCACCCCTCCACTTT | CASSQDPPETGVYSPLHF
- | few | TRBJ2-3 | TRBV7-2 | TGTGCCAGCAGCTTAGTCCTAGCAGTAGATACGCAGTATTTT | CASSLVLAVDTQYF
TRBD2 | many | TRBJ2-7 | TRBV28 | TGTGCCAGCACCCTCGGACTAGCCGCCTACGAGCAGTACTTC | CASTLGLAAYEQYF
- | many | TRBJ2-3 | TRBV2 | TGTGCCAGCAGCGAAAACCTCGGTACGCAGTATTTT | CASSENLGTQYF
- | few | TRBJ2-7 | TRBV20-1 | TGCAGTGCAATACGGGAGCCCTACGAGCAGTACTTC | CSAIREPYEQYF
TRBD1 | many | TRBJ2-7 | TRBV28 | TGTGCCAGCAGTGCGCTGACAGGGGTCTGGGAGCAGTACTTC | CASSALTGVWEQYF
TRBD2 | many | TRBJ2-7 | TRBV7-2 | TGTGCCAGCAGCCCACCGGGACTAGCATACGAGCAGTACTTC | CASSPPGLAYEQYF
TRBD2 | few | TRBJ2-2 | TRBV5-1 | TGCGCCAGCACCGGGACTAGCGGGAGTGTCGGGGAGCTGTTTTTT | CASTGTSGSVGELFF
- | once | TRBJ1-5 | TRBV2 | TGTGCCAGCAGTGAATACCGGGGAGAGAATCAGCCCCAGCATTTT | CASSEYRGENQPQHF
- | many | TRBJ1-5 | TRBV9 | TGTGCCAGCAGCGTAGGGACAGTCGATCAGCCCCAGCATTTT | CASSVGTVDQPQHF
TRBD1 | - | TRBJ1-6 | TRBV27 | TGTGCCAGCCAAGAAAGACAGGGAGGCTCACCCCTCCACTTT | CASQERQGGSPLHF
- | - | TRBJ1-4 | TRBV3-1 | TGCGCCAGCAGCCAAGAAAAGGGAAAACTGTTTTTT | CASSQEKGKLFF
TRBD2 | - | TRBJ2-5 | TRBV5-5 | TGTGCCAGCAGCTCGGACGGACGGGAGGTCCAGTACTTC | CASSSDGREVQYF
- | - | TRBJ2-7 | TRBV20-1 | TGCAGTGCTAGAGATCAACCCGGATACAGGCAGTACTTC | CSARDQPGYRQYF
TRBD2 | - | TRBJ2-7 | TRBV6-1 | TGTGCCAGCAGTAACGCTTATCAGACTAGCGGGAGGTTAGGCGAGCAGTACTTC | CASSNAYQTSGRLGEQYF
- | few | TRBJ1-1 | TRBV7-6 | TGTGCCAGCAGCTTAGCGCCAGACATGAACACTGAAGCTTTCTTT | CASSLAPDMNTEAFF
TRBD2 | many | TRBJ2-7 | TRBV27 | TGTGCCAGCAGTTTGACTAGCGCCCCCACCCATCTGGGCGAGCAGTACTTC | CASSLTSAPTHLGEQYF
TRBD2 | many | TRBJ2-3 | TRBV27 | TGTGCCAGCAGTTTATCGGACGGCGGACTAGCGGGAGCTAAAGGCGGTACGCAGTATTTT | CASSLSDGGLAGAKGGTQYF
TRBD2 | many | TRBJ2-2 | TRBV12-3/TRBV12-4 | TGTGCCAGCAGTTTAACGGGAGGGGGTTTCAGGGAGCTGTTTTTT | CASSLTGGGFRELFF
- | many | TRBJ1-2 | TRBV28 | TGTGCCAGCAGACCTACAGGGATTGATGGCTACACCTTC | CASRPTGIDGYTF
- | few | TRBJ2-2 | TRBV12-3/TRBV12-4 | TGTGCCAGCAGTCCCGCCGACACCGGGGAGCTGTTTTTT | CASSPADTGELFF
TRBD2 | - | TRBJ2-3 | TRBV5-1 | TGCGCCAGCCAAATCTCTAGCGGGAGGGCAGATACGCAGTATTTT | CASQISSGRADTQYF
TRBD2 | many | TRBJ2-1 | TRBV7-8 | TGTGCCAGCAGCATACGCTCTAGCGGGAGCCACAATGAGCAGTTCTTC | CASSIRSSGSHNEQFF
TRBD1 | - | TRBJ2-5 | TRBV12-3/TRBV12-4 | TGTGCCAGCAGTTTAGGGGGACAGGGGAGGGAGACCCAGTACTTC | CASSLGGQGRETQYF
TRBD1 | many | TRBJ1-1 | TRBV6-1 | TGTGCCAGCGGGTCCGGGACAGGGGTTGCGCACACTGAAGCTTTCTTT | CASGSGTGVAHTEAFF